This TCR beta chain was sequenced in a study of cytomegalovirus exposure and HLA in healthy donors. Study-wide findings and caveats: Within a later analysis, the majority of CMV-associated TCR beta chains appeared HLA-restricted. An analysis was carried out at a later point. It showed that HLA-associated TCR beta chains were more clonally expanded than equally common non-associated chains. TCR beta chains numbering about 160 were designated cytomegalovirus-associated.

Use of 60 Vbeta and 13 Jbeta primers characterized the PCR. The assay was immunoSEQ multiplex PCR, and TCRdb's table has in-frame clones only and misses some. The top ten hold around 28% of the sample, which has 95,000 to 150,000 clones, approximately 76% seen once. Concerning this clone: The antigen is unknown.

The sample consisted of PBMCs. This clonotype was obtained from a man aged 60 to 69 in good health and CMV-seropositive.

This CDR3 reads CASRQLGGEGSPLHF. CDR3 coding DNA: TGTGCCAGCAGACAGCTTGGAGGGGAAGGATCACCCCTCCACTTT. This sequence joins TRBV27 and TRBJ1-6; weak D call: TRBD1 (5 bases). The V end lost 6 bases, the J end lost 10 bases, and 19 bases lay between the germline ends. Germline CDR1 and CDR2: MNHEY and SMNVEV (reference sequence). The CDR3 contains 15 residues.